The entry below describes one TCR beta chain. Antigen: not known. This record belongs to a study of cytomegalovirus exposure and HLA in healthy donors. Broader study findings: A highly shared variant cluster was judged a likely technical artifact. Follow-up analysis later connected one missense variant in DCLRE1C with trimming of TCR beta V- and J-genes.

The V segment lost 7 bases and the J segment 7 bases; nucleotides outside the gene matches: 9. CDR1 LNHDA and CDR2 SQIVND come from the germline V gene (reference sequence). There are 14 residues in the CDR3. The PCR made use of 60 Vbeta and 13 Jbeta primers. Sequencing used immunoSEQ multiplex PCR; TCRdb keeps in-frame clones, though not all of them. The sample gives around 120,000 clones, 60% to 85% of which show up once; about 5% is in the top ten. The receptor's source is a female donor in good health and CMV-seropositive. This rearrangement joins TRBV19 to TRBJ1-2; TRBD1 agrees at 10 bases. Material for sequencing was PBMCs. CDR3 amino acids: CASIGQGVSSGYTF. The CDR3 DNA follows: TGTGCCAGTATCGGACAGGGGGTATCGTCTGGCTACACCTTC.